This record concerns one TCR beta chain sequence. Its antigen is not identified. The data were taken from a study of immune cell composition in non-small cell lung cancer. Findings of the study overall: Around four fifths of squamous and roughly 34% of adenocarcinoma cases had tumour-associated clones >0.5%.

Normal lung was taken at the farthest possible site, at least 3 cm from tumour. Template was genomic DNA from frozen, unsorted single-cell suspensions. TCRdb's copy holds only in-frame clones and misses some; the assay was immunoSEQ multiplex PCR. The sample has roughly 2,800 clones; approximately 80% are singletons. CDR3 size: 13 residues. Sample: non-adjacent lung tissue. The gene calls are TRBV21-1 and TRBJ1-2; the table's D gene call, TRBD1, was not cross checked with the DNA. TRBV21-1 is given as a pseudogene. The receptor was derived from a human donor with non-small cell lung cancer. The CDR3: CASSKGHPNGYTF. Written as DNA, the CDR3 is TGTGCCAGCAGCAAGGGACACCCTAATGGCTACACCTTC.